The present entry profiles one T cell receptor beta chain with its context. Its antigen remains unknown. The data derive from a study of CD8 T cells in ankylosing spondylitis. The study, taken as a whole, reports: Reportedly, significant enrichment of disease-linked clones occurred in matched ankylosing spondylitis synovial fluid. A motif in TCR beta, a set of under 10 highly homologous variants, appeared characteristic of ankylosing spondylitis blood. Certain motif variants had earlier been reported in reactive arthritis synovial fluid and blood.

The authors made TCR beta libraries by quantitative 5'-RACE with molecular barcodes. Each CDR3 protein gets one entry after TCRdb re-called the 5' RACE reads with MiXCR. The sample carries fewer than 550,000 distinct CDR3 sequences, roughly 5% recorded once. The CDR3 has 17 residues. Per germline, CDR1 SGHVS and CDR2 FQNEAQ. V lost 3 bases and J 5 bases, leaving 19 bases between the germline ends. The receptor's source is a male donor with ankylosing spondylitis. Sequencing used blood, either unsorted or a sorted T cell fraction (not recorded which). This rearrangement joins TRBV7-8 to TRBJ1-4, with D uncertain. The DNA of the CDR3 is TGTGCCAGCAGCTTGGGTGTTGTTAGGAGGGAGAATGAAAAACTGTTTTTT. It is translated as CASSLGVVRRENEKLFF.